This TCR beta chain was captured by sequencing in a study of identical twins. The authors used template switching to add a universal primer site and gave cDNA unique molecular identifiers. From the 5' RACE reads, TCRdb called clonotypes with MiXCR, one entry per CDR3 protein. The repertoire holds 1,800,000 or so distinct CDR3 sequences, with 32% as singletons. CDR1 is SQVTM and CDR2 is ANQGSEA in the germline V gene. The ends lost 1 base at V and 3 bases at J; junction bases unmatched: 0. This CDR3 spans 14 amino acids. General study findings and limits: For cord blood, abundant beta clonotypes had fewer insertions, unlike memory repertoires, which showed none. Excess sharing between twins was weaker in beta out-of-frame sequences.

As regards this clonotype: Its cognate antigen is unknown.

In every case, the donor was a healthy Caucasian. This chain links TRBV29-1 with TRBJ2-5; the match to TRBD2 covers 12 bases. The sequence was obtained from a newborn girl in good health. Sequencing used cord blood. The CDR3 region has the DNA TGCAGCGTTGAAGGACTAGCGGGAGAAGAGACCCAGTACTTC. Protein product: CSVEGLAGEETQYF. Complete variable domain (other parts from reference TRBV29-1 and TRBJ2-5): SAVISQKPSRDICQRGTSLTIQCQVDSQVTMMFWYRQQPGQSLTLIATANQGSEATYESGFVIDKFPISRPNLTFSTLTVSNMSPEDSSIYLCSVEGLAGEETQYFGPGTRLLVL.